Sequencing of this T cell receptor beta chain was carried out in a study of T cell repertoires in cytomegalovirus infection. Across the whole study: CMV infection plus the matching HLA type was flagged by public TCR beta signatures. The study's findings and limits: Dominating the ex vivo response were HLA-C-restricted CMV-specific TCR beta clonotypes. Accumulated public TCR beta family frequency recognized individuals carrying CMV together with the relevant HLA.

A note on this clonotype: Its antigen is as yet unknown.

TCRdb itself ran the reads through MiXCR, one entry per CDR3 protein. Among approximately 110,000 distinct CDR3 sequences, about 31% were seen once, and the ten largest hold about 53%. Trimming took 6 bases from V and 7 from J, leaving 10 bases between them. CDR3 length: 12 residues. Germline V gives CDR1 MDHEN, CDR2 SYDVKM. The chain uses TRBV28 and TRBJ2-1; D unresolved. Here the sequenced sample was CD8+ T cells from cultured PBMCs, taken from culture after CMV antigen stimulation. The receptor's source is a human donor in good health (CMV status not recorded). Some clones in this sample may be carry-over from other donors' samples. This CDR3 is CASSPTINEQFF. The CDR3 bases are TGTGCCAGCAGCCCAACTATTAATGAGCAGTTCTTC.